In this sample, the clone carrying this T cell receptor beta chain turned up many times. The antigen is unknown. This record belongs to a study of T cell repertoires in cytomegalovirus infection. Study-level information: Selected CMV epitopes included recently identified HLA-C-restricted ones as well as well-studied HLA-B-restricted ones. Both CMV infection and a matching HLA type were indicated by public TCR beta signatures.

TCRdb re-called the reads through MiXCR, storing one row per CDR3 protein. The table includes 140,000 to 150,000 distinct CDR3 sequences, more than 30% detected once. V gave up 3 bases and J gave up 4 bases, with 15 bases separating them. This CDR3 is 15 amino acids long. Germline assignment: CDR1 MNHEY and CDR2 SVGAGI. This clonotype originated in a human donor in good health (CMV status not recorded). Some clones in this sample may be carry-over from other donors' samples. J is TRBJ1-1 and V is TRBV6-5; possibly TRBD1 for D (5 bases). Specimen: CD8+ T cells from cultured PBMCs, collected from culture after CMV antigen stimulation. The CDR3 nucleotides read TGTGCCAGCAGTTATCGTACGGGGCCGGGCACTGAAGCTTTCTTT. Its protein product is CASSYRTGPGTEAFF.